These 11 T cell receptor beta chains originate from one sample sequenced in a study of long-term antiretroviral therapy in people with HIV. Samples were assayed with immunoSEQ v3.0 at survey level. Only in-frame clones appear in the TCRdb table, and some are missing; sequencing was by immunoSEQ multiplex PCR. The sample lists 45,000 or so clones, 85% to 95% seen once, with approximately 2% in the top ten. The sequencing here drew on unsorted PBMCs, taken 9 to 9.5 years after starting antiretroviral therapy. These receptors all stem from a man under 40 with HIV.

The chain has TRBV28 and TRBJ2-5, with D perhaps matching TRBD2 (6 bases). The CDR3 extends over 17 amino acids. CDR1 is MDHEN and CDR2 is SYDVKM in the germline V gene. Trimming pared 6 bases from V and 2 bases from J, leaving 22 bases between. In DNA, the CDR3 is TGTGCCAGCAGCCGTGCGGTGGCGGGAAGGGATCAAGAGACCCAGTACTTC. Translation gives CASSRAVAGRDQETQYF.

CDR3 in DNA: TGTGCCAGCAGCTTCAAATATGCAGATACGCAGTATTTT. Protein product: CASSFKYADTQYF. The genes are TRBV7-2 and TRBJ2-3; D remains ambiguous. In germline, CDR1 is SGHTA, CDR2 FQGNSA. The CDR3 is 13 amino acids. Trimming removed 3 bases at V and 4 bases at J, with 8 bases between.

The rearrangement joins TRBV19 to TRBJ2-2, with D possibly TRBD1 on 6 matching bases. The V and J ends lost 8 bases and 2 bases respectively, with 21 bases between them. The CDR3 extends over 17 amino acids. Germline lookup yields CDR1 LNHDA and CDR2 SQIVND (reference sequence). DNA of the CDR3: TGTGCCAGTCGGACAGAAAAATCGAGGGCTAACACCGGGGAGCTGTTTTTT. Its translation: CASRTEKSRANTGELFF.

This chain links TRBV30 with TRBJ2-6; D unresolved. The germline V gene has CDR1 GTSNPN and CDR2 SVGIG (reference sequence). Trimming pared 4 bases from V and 2 bases from J, leaving 12 bases between. The CDR3 extends over 15 amino acids. The CDR3, as DNA: TGTGCCTGGACCCTAACCCGGACTGGGGCCAACGTCCTGACTTTC. Translating it yields CAWTLTRTGANVLTF.

The CDR3 here is CASSSMTSGGSDTQYF. CDR3 DNA sequence: TGTGCCAGCAGCTCAATGACTAGCGGGGGTTCAGATACGCAGTATTTT. The V call is TRBV7-3, the J call TRBJ2-3, with 12 bases matching TRBD2. V dropped 4 bases and J dropped 4; count of bases not matched to a gene: 6. The germline gives CDR1 SGHTA, CDR2 FQGTGA. This CDR3 is built from 16 residues.

The rearrangement links TRBV27 to TRBJ2-5; tentatively, D is TRBD2 (5 bases). The V and J ends lost 3 bases and 0 bases respectively, with 8 bases between them. CDR3 size: 14 residues. Per the germline V gene, CDR1 is MNHEY and CDR2 is SMNVEV (reference sequence). CDR3 in DNA: TGTGCCAGCAGTTTCGGGAACCACCAAGAGACCCAGTACTTC. Its protein is CASSFGNHQETQYF.

The chain carries TRBV9 and TRBJ2-2; unclear D gene. The CDR3 is made up of 11 amino acids. V lost 2 bases and J lost 5, with 1 base in between. The V gene's germline CDR1 is SGDLS and CDR2 YYNGEE. CDR3 loop: CASSVTGELFF. In DNA, the CDR3 is TGTGCCAGCAGCGTGACCGGGGAGCTGTTTTTT.

This clone was counted once. V is TRBV5-8 and J is TRBJ1-2; D gene unclear. CDR1 and CDR2 from the germline V gene are SGHTS and YDEGEE. The CDR3 runs to 14 residues. V lost 7 bases and J lost 7, with 20 bases in between. The chain's CDR3 is CASRRRLYPAGYTF. For the CDR3, the DNA is TGTGCCAGCCGACGGCGGTTGTATCCAGCTGGCTACACCTTC.

This chain joins TRBV5-1 and TRBJ1-2; a possible D gene is TRBD1 (6 bases). This CDR3 has 19 residues. V was clipped by 4 bases and J by 0 bases, with 25 bases between them. The germline V gene encodes CDR1 SGHRS and CDR2 YFSETQ. CDR3 bases: TGCGCCAGCAGCACTTGGGCTGGTAATACCCAGGGGTCTAACTATGGCTACACCTTC. The encoded protein is CASSTWAGNTQGSNYGYTF.

The chain is built from TRBV19 and TRBJ2-3; 8 bases agree with TRBD1. The CDR3 is 13 amino acids. Germline V gene sequence: CDR1 LNHDA, CDR2 SQIVND (reference sequence). V shed 7 bases and J 7 bases; nucleotides not matched to a gene: 7. CDR3 sequence reads: CASTFGQGNTQYF. The CDR3 nucleotides are TGTGCCAGTACCTTTGGACAGGGAAATACGCAGTATTTT.

This clone was counted once. V and J are TRBV19 and TRBJ1-1; D perhaps matches TRBD1 (5 bases). With 2 bases removed from V and 3 bases from J, the gap between germline ends came to 7 bases. CDR3 length: 13 amino acids. Looked up from germline, CDR1 is LNHDA and CDR2 is SQIVND (reference sequence). The CDR3 sequence is CASSIRDHTEAFF. Here the CDR3 DNA reads TGTGCCAGTAGTATAAGGGACCACACTGAAGCTTTCTTT.